Each of the 10 T cell receptor beta chains below was sequenced from the same sample in a study of a mutant IDH1 vaccine in newly diagnosed glioma. Data came from immunoSEQ multiplex PCR; TCRdb stores just in-frame clones and leaves some out. The data contain about 54,000 clones, around four fifths of them seen just once; the ten biggest clones take up around 4.1%. The time point denotes: week 35, safety follow-up. Doses of 300 ug of mutant IDH1 20-mer peptide were given with topical imiquimod. No cognate antigen is known for these TCRs. The sequencing here drew on PBMCs, taken from a glioma patient whose treatment included an IDH1 peptide vaccine. The origin of the receptors is a woman aged 18 to 35 with glioma.

The chain recombines TRBV6-4 with TRBJ2-2; 11 bases are shared with TRBD2. This CDR3 region has 17 residues. From germline, CDR1 is MRHNA and CDR2 SNTAGT. Trimming removed 6 bases from V and 2 bases from J; junction bases left unmatched: 8. CDR3 bases: TGTGCCAGCAGCCCCTTAGCGGGGGGGATTAACACCGGGGAGCTGTTTTTT. Translated, it gives CASSPLAGGINTGELFF.

This sequence joins TRBV7-9 and TRBJ1-2, with TRBD1 as a possible D gene (5 bases). Trimming cost V 0 bases and J 7 bases, with 15 bases left between them. The germline gives CDR1 SEHNR, CDR2 FQNEAQ (reference sequence). The CDR3 is 15 residues long. The CDR3 nucleotides read TGTGCCAGCAGCTTAGCCGGAACCAGGGTGCCTGGCTACACCTTC. It codes for CASSLAGTRVPGYTF.

CDR3: CASSITKTGFSGNTIYF. The CDR3 nucleotides read TGTGCCAGTAGTATTACGAAGACAGGATTCTCTGGAAACACCATATATTTT. This chain connects TRBV19 to TRBJ1-3; maybe TRBD1 (6 bases). CDR3 length: 17 amino acids. V lost 3 bases and J lost 0, with 15 bases in between. Per germline, CDR1 LNHDA and CDR2 SQIVND (reference sequence).

The chain joins TRBV11-3 to TRBJ2-3; weak D call: TRBD2 (6 bases). The germline CDR1 and CDR2 sequences are SGHNT and YENEEA. This CDR3 spans 16 amino acids. The germline V and J ends were trimmed by 4 bases and 4 bases, with 18 bases remaining between them. The CDR3 nucleotides are TGTGCCAGCAGCTACTACGGAGGGAGTGCCCCAGATACGCAGTATTTT. It yields the protein CASSYYGGSAPDTQYF.

This chain uses TRBV27 with TRBJ2-3, with 9 bases fitting TRBD1. Germline values: CDR1 MNHEY, CDR2 SMNVEV (reference sequence). This CDR3 contains 15 residues. J was trimmed by 4 bases and V by 5 bases; bases with no gene match: 7. The CDR3 DNA sequence: TGTGCCAGCAGTGAACAGGGGGCTAGGGCAGATACGCAGTATTTT. Amino acids: CASSEQGARADTQYF.

V and J are TRBV19 and TRBJ2-1; the match to TRBD2 covers 13 bases. With V trimmed by 2 bases and J by 8 bases, 3 bases remained unmatched. CDR1 and CDR2 (germline): LNHDA, SQIVND (reference sequence). The CDR3 extends over 15 amino acids. The CDR3 reads CASSISGLAGDEQFF. The CDR3 DNA sequence: TGTGCCAGTAGTATATCCGGACTAGCGGGAGATGAGCAGTTCTTC.

Note on this clone: Other DNA sequences in this specimen translate into the identical CDR3. The chain recombines TRBV5-6 with TRBJ2-7, with D tentatively TRBD2 (6 bases). The germline V and J ends were trimmed by 2 bases and 0 bases, with 9 bases remaining between them. Germline lookup yields CDR1 SGHDT and CDR2 YYEEEE. The CDR3 spans 14 residues. The CDR3 nucleotides are TGTGCCAGCAGCTTAGGAGGGAGCTCCTACGAGCAGTACTTC. Its protein is CASSLGGSSYEQYF.

CDR3 sequence: CASSLEVRGRYGYTF. CDR3 nucleotides: TGTGCCAGCAGCTTGGAAGTGCGGGGTCGCTATGGCTACACCTTC. The chain recombines TRBV5-6 with TRBJ1-2; D gene ambiguous. CDR3 length equals 15 residues. V lost 0 bases and J lost 4, with 13 bases in between. The germline CDR1 and CDR2 sequences are SGHDT and YYEEEE. Full variable domain (outside the CDR3, taken from reference TRBV5-6 and TRBJ1-2): DAGVTQSPTHLIKTRGQQVTLRCSPKSGHDTVSWYQQALGQGPQFIFQYYEEEERQRGNFPDRFSGHQFPNYSSELNVNALLLGDSALYLCASSLEVRGRYGYTFGSGTRLTVV.

The gene calls are TRBV9 and TRBJ2-1, with D perhaps TRBD2 (5 bases). V lost 3 bases, J lost 15 bases, and 16 bases lay in between. Germline V gene data show CDR1 as SGDLS and CDR2 as YYNGEE. This CDR3 is 12 amino acids long. In DNA form, the CDR3 reads TGTGCCAGCAGCGCCCTAGCCTCAGCACCGTTCTTC. As protein: CASSALASAPFF.

The genes are TRBV6-5 and TRBJ1-2; 7 bases match TRBD1. The V and J ends lost 7 bases and 4 bases, in that order; junction bases with no gene match: 6. The CDR3 is 13 residues long. In germline, CDR1 is MNHEY, CDR2 SVGAGI. CDR3 protein: CASKGALGYGYTF. The CDR3 DNA sequence: TGTGCCAGCAAGGGGGCCCTGGGCTATGGCTACACCTTC.